This T cell receptor (beta chain) was retrieved from a study of blood T cell repertoires in COVID-19. Across the study: COVID-19 samples from acute and convalescent phases originated in the United States, Italy and Spain. Sources were T cells, B-cell-depleted T cells, or PBMCs; the material itself was cDNA or gDNA.

With 4 bases removed from V and 3 bases from J, the gap between germline ends came to 14 bases. From germline, CDR1 is SGHNT and CDR2 YYREEE (reference sequence). The CDR3 has 15 residues. Authors' methods: Estimates of nucleated cell counts were drawn from the amplification of reference gene primers. TCRdb's copy holds only in-frame clones and misses some; the assay was immunoSEQ multiplex PCR. V and J calls and clone size come straight from that table; D and trimming were deduced from the DNA. The sample includes about 210,000 clones, around 80% of them seen just once. V is TRBV5-4 and J is TRBJ2-1; D not resolved. The sequence was obtained from a man in his fifties or sixties with active or convalescent COVID-19. Sequenced sample: peripheral blood. The CDR3 protein is CASSPFITNYNEQFF. The CDR3 DNA is TGTGCCAGCAGCCCTTTTATAACAAACTACAATGAGCAGTTCTTC.